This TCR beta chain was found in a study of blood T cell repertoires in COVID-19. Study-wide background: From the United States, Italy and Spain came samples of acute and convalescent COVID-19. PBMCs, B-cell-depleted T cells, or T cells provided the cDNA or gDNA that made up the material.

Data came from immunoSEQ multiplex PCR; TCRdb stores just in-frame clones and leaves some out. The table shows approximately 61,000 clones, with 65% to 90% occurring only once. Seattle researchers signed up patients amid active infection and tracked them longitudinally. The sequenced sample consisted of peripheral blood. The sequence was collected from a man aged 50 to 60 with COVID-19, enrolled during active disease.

CDR3 in amino acids: CAWRGDTPYEQYF. The CDR3 bases are TGTGCCTGGAGAGGGGACACCCCCTACGAGCAGTACTTC. This chain links TRBV30 with TRBJ2-7; the D gene is possibly TRBD1 (6 bases). The CDR3 is 13 residues long. Trimming cost V 3 bases and J 2 bases, with 11 bases left between them. The germline V gene encodes CDR1 GTSNPN and CDR2 SVGIG (reference sequence).